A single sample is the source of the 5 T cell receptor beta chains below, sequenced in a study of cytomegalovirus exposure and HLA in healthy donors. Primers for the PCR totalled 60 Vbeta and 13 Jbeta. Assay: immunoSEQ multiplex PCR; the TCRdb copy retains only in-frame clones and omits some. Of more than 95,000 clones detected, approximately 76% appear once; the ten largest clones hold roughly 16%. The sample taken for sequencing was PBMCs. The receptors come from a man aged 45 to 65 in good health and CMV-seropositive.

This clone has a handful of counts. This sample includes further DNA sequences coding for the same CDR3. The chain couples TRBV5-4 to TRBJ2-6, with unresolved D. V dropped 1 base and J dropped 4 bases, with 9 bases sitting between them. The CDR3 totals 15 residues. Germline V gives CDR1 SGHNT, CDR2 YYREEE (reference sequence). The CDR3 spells CASSLSGSGANVLTF. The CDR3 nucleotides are TGTGCCAGCAGCTTGTCTGGCTCCGGGGCCAACGTCCTGACTTTC.

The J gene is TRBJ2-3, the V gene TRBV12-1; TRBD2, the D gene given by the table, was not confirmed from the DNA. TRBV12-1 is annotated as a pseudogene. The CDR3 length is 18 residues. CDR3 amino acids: CASSSLKTSGGAPDTQYF. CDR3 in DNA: TGTGCCAGCAGCTCCCTCAAGACTAGCGGGGGGGCCCCAGATACGCAGTATTTT.

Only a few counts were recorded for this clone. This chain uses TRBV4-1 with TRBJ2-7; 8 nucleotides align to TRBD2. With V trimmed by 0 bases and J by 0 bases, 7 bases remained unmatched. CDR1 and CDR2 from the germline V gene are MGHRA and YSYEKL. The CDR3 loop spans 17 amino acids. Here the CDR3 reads CASSQERVAGFSYEQYF. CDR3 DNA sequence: TGCGCCAGCAGCCAAGAAAGGGTAGCGGGATTCTCCTACGAGCAGTACTTC.

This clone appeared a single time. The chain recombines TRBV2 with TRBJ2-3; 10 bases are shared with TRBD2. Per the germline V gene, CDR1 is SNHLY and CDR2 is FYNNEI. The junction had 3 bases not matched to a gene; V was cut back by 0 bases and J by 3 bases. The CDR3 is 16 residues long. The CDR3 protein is CASSEAGLAPTDTQYF. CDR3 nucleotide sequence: TGTGCCAGCAGTGAAGCGGGACTAGCGCCTACAGATACGCAGTATTTT.

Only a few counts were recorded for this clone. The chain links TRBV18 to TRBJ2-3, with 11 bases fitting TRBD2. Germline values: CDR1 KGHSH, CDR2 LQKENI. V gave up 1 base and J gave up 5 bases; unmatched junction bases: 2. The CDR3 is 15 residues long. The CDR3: CASSPLSGRGDTQYF. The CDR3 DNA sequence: TGTGCCAGCTCACCACTTAGCGGGAGGGGAGATACGCAGTATTTT.